This T cell receptor (beta chain) is drawn from a study of T-cell reconstitution after alpha-beta-depleted transplantation in children. V shed 3 bases and J 7 bases; nucleotides not matched to a gene: 11. CDR1 is ENHRY and CDR2 is SYGVKD in the germline V gene. The CDR3 is made up of 16 amino acids. Unique molecular identifiers were used to barcode this TCRbeta library. TCRdb re-called the PCR reads with MiXCR, one entry per CDR3 protein. The data show about 200,000 distinct CDR3 sequences, less than 15% seen once. The chain employs TRBV10-3 and TRBJ1-4, with 7 nucleotides matching TRBD1. The sequencing used PBMCs from the stem cell graft donor, collected from the stem cell graft. The receptor's source is a human donor who donated a stem cell graft to a child with acute lymphoblastic leukemia. CDR3 sequence: CAISEGEGQEAEKLFF. The CDR3 DNA reads TGTGCCATCAGTGAAGGGGAAGGACAGGAGGCTGAAAAACTGTTTTTT.